A single sample gave rise to the 6 T cell receptor beta chains below, sequenced in a study of response to subunit inactivated influenza vaccine. TCRdb reprocessed the RT-PCR reads via MiXCR and lists one record per CDR3 protein. This sample has 500,000 to 600,000 distinct CDR3 sequences, with less than 8% found just once. Specimen: PBMCs from blood, collected roughly 24 months after vaccination. All receptors come from a man aged 45 to 70 who received an inactivated influenza vaccine.

This clonotype was picked up many times. The chain employs TRBV7-2 and TRBJ2-5; 13 nucleotides match TRBD2. This CDR3 contains 16 residues. The V gene end was trimmed by 0 bases and the J gene end by 5 bases; junction bases not matched to a gene: 3. Germline CDR1 is SGHTA and CDR2 is FQGNSA. The CDR3, as DNA: TGTGCCAGCAGCTTAGCAACTAGCGGGAGGGCGGAGACCCAGTACTTC. Protein product: CASSLATSGRAETQYF.

This clonotype has a handful of counts. For the CDR3, the DNA is TGTGCCAGCAGCTTAGGGACAGGGAGCTATGGCTACACCTTC. The encoded protein is CASSLGTGSYGYTF. The V gene is TRBV11-2, the J gene TRBJ1-2; 8 bases map to TRBD1. The CDR3 has 14 residues. After removal of 1 base from V and 4 bases from J, the junction contained 2 bases not matched to a gene. CDR1 is SGHAT, CDR2 FQNNGV, per germline.

The rearrangement uses TRBV23-1 and TRBJ1-5; D remains ambiguous. TRBV23-1 is designated an ORF whose function remains uncertain. The length of the CDR3 is 15 residues. Trimming stripped 1 base from V and 3 bases from J, with 10 bases between. The CDR3 bases are TGCGCCAGCAGTCAATATTGCCGGGTCAATCAGCCCCAGCATTTT. It translates to CASSQYCRVNQPQHF.

This clonotype was detected ten times or more. This sequence joins TRBV4-2 and TRBJ2-5, with D maybe TRBD2 (7 bases). V lost 8 bases, J lost 5 bases, and 18 bases lay in between. This CDR3 region has 14 residues. Per the germline V gene, CDR1 is LGHNA and CDR2 is YNFKEQ. The CDR3 spells CASGQTGGAETQYF. As DNA, the CDR3 is TGTGCCAGCGGACAGACGGGGGGCGCGGAGACCCAGTACTTC.

This chain connects TRBV29-1 to TRBJ1-1, with 7 bases fitting TRBD1. Germline values: CDR1 SQVTM, CDR2 ANQGSEA. The ends lost 6 bases at V and 4 bases at J; junction bases unmatched: 8. This CDR3 is 13 amino acids long. Written as DNA, the CDR3 is TGCAGCGTACGACAGGGTGGCGGCACTGAAGCTTTCTTT. Translating it yields CSVRQGGGTEAFF.

The chain employs TRBV7-2 and TRBJ1-6, with D possibly being TRBD1 (5 bases). The CDR3 runs 15 residues. CDR1 and CDR2 (germline): SGHTA, FQGNSA. The V end lost 0 bases, the J end lost 7 bases, and 10 bases lay between the germline ends. This CDR3 reads CASSLAPGRNSPLHF. The CDR3 DNA reads as TGTGCCAGCAGCTTAGCTCCAGGGAGGAATTCACCCCTCCACTTT.